This TCR beta chain was retrieved from a study of T cells in Graves' hyperthyroidism and ophthalmopathy. Points from the study as a whole: Ophthalmopathy, which appeared later, was predicted by the model a median around 6 months before onset. Patients with ophthalmopathy were separated from those with stable hyperthyroidism by a 13 V-J model.

RNA transcripts served as the template for amplifying TCR beta CDR3 regions. The HTBI primer set drove a first-round RT-PCR of the TCR CDR3. TCRdb ran MiXCR on the multiplex PCR reads and lists one entry per CDR3 protein. The sample holds hundreds of thousands of distinct CDR3 sequences; just under 20% are singletons and the top ten take over 45%. CDR1 and CDR2 from the germline V gene are MDHEN and SYDVKM. Trimming took 3 bases from V and 5 from J; bases not matched to a gene: 10. CDR3 length: 16 amino acids. Each diagnosis drew on symptoms, thyroxine, TRAb, thyroid ultrasound and orbital computed tomography findings. This clonotype was counted at least ten times. As yet, its antigen is unknown.

Sequencing was carried out using blood. The V and J genes are TRBV28 and TRBJ2-5, with 9 positions matching TRBD1. The source is a man in his forties with Graves' ophthalmopathy. The CDR3 protein is CASSFEGQGLRETQYF. The CDR3 bases are TGTGCCAGCAGTTTCGAGGGACAGGGCCTGAGGGAGACCCAGTACTTC. Looking up the rest from reference TRBV28 and TRBJ2-5 gives the full variable domain: DVKVTQSSRYLVKRTGEKVFLECVQDMDHENMFWYRQDPGLGLRLIYFSYDVKMKEKGDIPEGYSVSREKKERFSLILESASTNQTSMYLCASSFEGQGLRETQYFGPGTRLLVL.